A single sample gave rise to the 21 T cell receptor beta chains below, sequenced in a study of blood T cell repertoires in COVID-19. TCRdb's table, derived via immunoSEQ multiplex PCR, lists solely in-frame clones and lacks some. This table holds approximately 170,000 clones, about four fifths found once. Sequencing was performed on peripheral blood. All receptors come from a man in his 70s who had recovered from COVID-19.

This clone was seen a single time. The chain uses TRBV7-2 and TRBJ2-5; 7 bases match TRBD1. Germline V CDR1 and CDR2: SGHTA, FQGNSA. J was trimmed by 2 bases and V by 7 bases; bases with no gene match: 4. This CDR3 contains 13 residues. CDR3 in DNA: TGTGCCAGCAAGGGGGCATCTCAAGAGACCCAGTACTTC. This sequence encodes CASKGASQETQYF.

The CDR3 DNA sequence: TGTGCCAGCAGCATCGGACAAGGCAGCCAAGAGACCCAGTACTTC. It codes for CASSIGQGSQETQYF. The genes are TRBV5-4 and TRBJ2-5, with D possibly matching TRBD1 (5 bases). Germline loops: CDR1 SGHNT, CDR2 YYREEE (reference sequence). The CDR3 is 15 residues long. V shed 4 bases and J shed 1 base, with 14 bases lying between them.

The gene calls are TRBV29-1 and TRBJ2-5; TRBD1 is a possible D gene (5 bases). The V end lost 7 bases, the J end lost 1 base, and 16 bases lay between the germline ends. This CDR3 comprises 14 residues. Germline loops: CDR1 SQVTM, CDR2 ANQGSEA. The CDR3 nucleotides read TGCAGCGGATCAAAGGGGCACATCCAAGAGACCCAGTACTTC. It yields the protein CSGSKGHIQETQYF.

The rearrangement joins TRBV4-1 to TRBJ1-6; maybe TRBD1 (5 bases). V lost 6 bases and J lost 7, with 10 bases in between. Germline loops: CDR1 MGHRA, CDR2 YSYEKL. CDR3 length: 13 residues. The CDR3 region is CASSPGGNSPLHF. The DNA of the CDR3 is TGCGCCAGCAGTCCCGGGGGGAATTCACCCCTCCACTTT.

The CDR3 region has the DNA TGTGCCAGCAGCCCAGACTACGCCTACGAGCAGTACTTC. Translating it yields CASSPDYAYEQYF. V and J are TRBV7-9 and TRBJ2-7, with D perhaps matching TRBD2 (5 bases). V lost 5 bases and J 2 bases, leaving 10 bases between the germline ends. Germline V gene data show CDR1 as SEHNR and CDR2 as FQNEAQ (reference sequence). The CDR3 is 13 residues long.

J is TRBJ2-7 and V is TRBV7-2; 15 nucleotides line up with TRBD2. Germline lookup yields CDR1 SGHTA and CDR2 FQGNSA. The ends lost 5 bases at V and 0 bases at J; junction bases unmatched: 11. This CDR3 comprises 19 residues. The CDR3 DNA sequence: TGTGCCAGCAGCCGGGGGGGGACTAGCGGGAGGCCTAGCTCCTACGAGCAGTACTTC. This codes for CASSRGGTSGRPSSYEQYF.

The rearrangement joins TRBV5-1 to TRBJ2-7; 14 bases align to TRBD2. The length of the CDR3 is 15 residues. The J segment lost 3 bases and the V segment lost 4 bases, leaving 3 bases of the junction unmatched. Germline lookup yields CDR1 SGHRS and CDR2 YFSETQ. Here the CDR3 DNA reads TGCGCCAGCAGCCTAGGACTAGCGGGGGGCTACGAGCAGTACTTC. Translation: CASSLGLAGGYEQYF.

The chain joins TRBV11-3 to TRBJ2-1, with D perhaps matching TRBD2 (6 bases). Deletions cut 4 bases from V and 1 base from J, with 11 bases between. The CDR3 is 15 residues long. Germline values: CDR1 SGHNT, CDR2 YENEEA. Here the CDR3 DNA reads TGTGCCAGCAGCTCGGCCGGGGGTTCCTACAATGAGCAGTTCTTC. Translation gives CASSSAGGSYNEQFF.

The chain is built from TRBV5-1 and TRBJ2-1; 7 nucleotides match TRBD2. Germline loops: CDR1 SGHRS, CDR2 YFSETQ. Trimming took 5 bases from V and 6 from J; bases not matched to a gene: 8. The CDR3 consists of 14 residues. CDR3 bases: TGCGCCAGCAGGGGAGGGCCTCATACCAATGAGCAGTTCTTC. It translates to CASRGGPHTNEQFF.

The gene calls are TRBV18 and TRBJ2-1, with 8 bases matching TRBD2. The CDR3 is 16 amino acids. Trimming cost V 1 base and J 3 bases; bases outside gene matches: 5. The germline gives CDR1 KGHSH, CDR2 LQKENI. In DNA form, the CDR3 reads TGTGCCAGCTCACCACAACTAGCGGACAACTACAATGAGCAGTTCTTC. It yields the protein CASSPQLADNYNEQFF.

CDR3 DNA sequence: TGTGCCAGCACCCTAGGAACGAACACCGGGGAGCTGTTTTTT. This translates into CASTLGTNTGELFF. The V gene is TRBV2, the J gene TRBJ2-2; D is uncertain. The CDR3 spans 14 residues. In germline, CDR1 is SNHLY, CDR2 FYNNEI. V lost 7 bases and J lost 0, with 9 bases in between.

V and J are TRBV3-1 (or the pseudogene TRBV3-2) and TRBJ2-2; 15 bases align to TRBD2. The CDR3 runs 19 residues. Germline V gives CDR1 LGHDT, CDR2 YNNKEL (reference sequence). Trimming took 3 bases from V and 1 from J; bases not matched to a gene: 6. DNA of the CDR3: TGTGCCAGCAGCCAGGTTCCGGGACTAGCGGGAGGGAACACCGGGGAGCTGTTTTTT. It yields the protein CASSQVPGLAGGNTGELFF.

J is TRBJ2-7 and V is TRBV27, with D perhaps matching TRBD2 (5 bases). This CDR3 spans 13 amino acids. Germline CDR1 reads MNHEY; CDR2 reads SMNVEV (reference sequence). V lost 5 bases and J 3 bases, leaving 11 bases between the germline ends. CDR3 protein: CASSAGVHYEQYF. CDR3 coding DNA: TGTGCCAGCAGTGCGGGCGTCCACTACGAGCAGTACTTC.

This chain uses TRBV30 with TRBJ1-5, with TRBD1 as a possible D gene (5 bases). Germline loops: CDR1 GTSNPN, CDR2 SVGIG (reference sequence). The CDR3 has 13 amino acids. V lost 4 bases and J 7 bases, leaving 14 bases between the germline ends. This CDR3 is CAWNRPGDQPQHF. CDR3 nucleotides: TGTGCCTGGAACCGGCCGGGGGACCAGCCCCAGCATTTT. Combining the CDR3 with reference TRBV30 and TRBJ1-5 gives the whole variable domain SQTIHQWPATLVQPVGSPLSLECTVEGTSNPNLYWYRQAAGRGLQLLFYSVGIGQISSEVPQNLSASRPQDRQFILSSKKLLLSDSGFYLCAWNRPGDQPQHFGDGTRLSIL.

The chain joins TRBV29-1 to TRBJ1-1; D might be TRBD1 (5 bases). V was cut by 6 bases and J by 3 bases, with 11 bases left in between. Germline V gene sequence: CDR1 SQVTM, CDR2 ANQGSEA. The CDR3 spans 12 residues. CDR3 sequence reads: CSVGRGDTEAFF. In DNA, the CDR3 is TGCAGCGTGGGGCGGGGGGACACTGAAGCTTTCTTT.

This clone was detected only once. The CDR3 DNA reads TGTGCCAGCAGACCGTATAGAGGAGTCGGGGAGCTGTTTTTT. Amino acid sequence: CASRPYRGVGELFF. The chain recombines TRBV6-5 with TRBJ2-2; D gene ambiguous. Between the trimmed V and J ends, which lost 6 bases and 7 bases, there was a span of 15 bases. Per the germline V gene, CDR1 is MNHEY and CDR2 is SVGAGI. The CDR3 contains 14 residues.

The chain employs TRBV6-5 and TRBJ2-2, with D hard to call. The CDR3 contains 13 residues. The germline CDR1 and CDR2 sequences are MNHEY and SVGAGI. The V end lost 10 bases, the J end lost 0 bases, and 9 bases lay between the germline ends. The CDR3 DNA is TGTGCCACCGAGACACCGAACACCGGGGAGCTGTTTTTT. Its translation: CATETPNTGELFF.

The chain carries TRBV7-8 and TRBJ2-1, with TRBD2 matching 9 bases. This CDR3 has 17 amino acids. J lost 0 bases, V lost 1 base, and 4 bases had no gene match. In germline, CDR1 is SGHVS, CDR2 FQNEAQ. CDR3 bases: TGTGCCAGCAGCTTAGGCGGTAGCGGGAGCTCCTACAATGAGCAGTTCTTC. As protein: CASSLGGSGSSYNEQFF.

The chain carries TRBV3-1 (or the pseudogene TRBV3-2) and TRBJ2-1; D may be TRBD2 (5 bases). The V gene's germline CDR1 is LGHDT and CDR2 YNNKEL (reference sequence). The CDR3 has 12 residues. V was clipped by 4 bases and J by 12 bases, with 13 bases between them. CDR3 sequence (DNA): TGTGCCAGCAGCCCCCCGGGGATAGGGCAGTTCTTC. Translating it yields CASSPPGIGQFF.

The chain employs TRBV7-2 and TRBJ2-1, with 15 bases that match TRBD2. Germline-derived CDR1 and CDR2 are SGHTA and FQGNSA. The CDR3 sequence is 17 residues long. The ends lost 5 bases at V and 7 bases at J; junction bases unmatched: 9. CDR3 coding DNA: TGTGCCAGCAGCACGGGACTAGCGGGAGGAATGTCGAATGAGCAGTTCTTC. It yields the protein CASSTGLAGGMSNEQFF. The whole variable domain, remainder taken from reference TRBV7-2 and TRBJ2-1, is GAGVSQSPSNKVTEKGKDVELRCDPISGHTALYWYRQSLGQGLEFLIYFQGNSAPDKSGLPSDRFSAERTGGSVSTLTIQRTQQEDSAVYLCASSTGLAGGMSNEQFFGPGTRLTVL.

V gene TRBV5-6 combines with J gene TRBJ2-2, with 9 nucleotides matching TRBD2. Germline assignment: CDR1 SGHDT and CDR2 YYEEEE. The ends lost 0 bases at V and 5 bases at J; junction bases unmatched: 5. The CDR3 is 16 residues long. The CDR3 spells CASSLGLAGWTGELFF. CDR3 bases: TGTGCCAGCAGCTTGGGGCTAGCGGGATGGACCGGGGAGCTGTTTTTT.